This record covers a single TCR beta chain. The sample originates from a study of blood T cell repertoires in COVID-19. There are 16 residues in the CDR3. Germline assignment: CDR1 SGHRS and CDR2 YFSETQ. The V and J ends lost 0 bases and 0 bases respectively, with 10 bases between them. Profiled with immunoSEQ multiplex PCR; TCRdb holds only in-frame clones, not every one. The sample lists 210,000 or so clones, around 80% occurring once. The TCR comes from a man aged 45-65 years with active or convalescent COVID-19. The chain joins TRBV5-1 to TRBJ1-3, with D possibly TRBD1 on 5 matching bases. The sequenced sample was peripheral blood. CDR3 sequence (DNA): TGCGCCAGCAGCTTGGACTCGGGGGGCTCTGGAAACACCATATATTTT. It specifies CASSLDSGGSGNTIYF.